This T cell receptor (beta chain) came from a study of cytomegalovirus exposure and HLA in healthy donors (dated by TCRdb to about 2017). For the study in its entirety: According to an earlier analysis of 550 to 700 of the donors, about 179 million T cells yielded 117 million unique TCR beta sequences and 250 to 350 Gb of sequence data. Approximately 330 gigabases of sequencing data and 70 million to 95 million unique TCR sequences made up an early release that covered about 640 HLA-typed donors. Of the roughly 390 genotyped donors, 65% to 90% were placed in the genetic ancestry cluster associated with self-reported Caucasian donors. The study aimed to test whether signatures of past pathogen exposure could be identified by cataloging public T cell receptors. The study profiled the T cell repertoires of 550 to 700 subjects by immunosequencing and related them to cytomegalovirus serostatus. Along with the roughly 670-subject first cohort, a separate validation cohort of over a hundred different subjects was used. High-throughput TCR immunosequencing, statistical association of individual TCRs with disease status, and machine learning were combined to predict cytomegalovirus infection status. A later analysis re-examined previously published TCR beta repertoires from 600 to 700 donors and added high-resolution HLA genotyping to investigate patterns of TCR occurrence. In the later analysis, no new phenotypic data were used to find candidate immune exposures; instead, reliance was placed on TCR beta sequences and their occurrence across donors. An earlier analysis of fewer than 700 of the donors applied high-throughput TCR beta sequencing to assess whether each TCR beta V gene segment acted as functional or pseudogenic. Donor age, sex, ethnicity and CMV serostatus were compiled together with the repertoire data. A later genetic analysis took genome-wide SNP genotypes for about 55% of the 666 donors and used that subset as a discovery cohort. Every discovery cohort repertoire had been produced on one sequencing platform. Both class I and class II loci were covered by HLA typing, at four-digit resolution. Typing coverage varied by locus: roughly 629-640 donors for A, B, C, DRB1 and DQB1; 522 for DQA1; over 600 for DPA1; roughly 450 for DPB1. Roughly five DR-DQ haplotypes were handled as single units for association and clustering, since linkage in the cohort was strong. Across approximately 400 genotyped donors of the cohort, an average of about 250,000 unique TCR beta nucleotide sequences per donor were sequenced, and around 19% of those sequences were non-productive.

Trimming takes 4 bases from V and 7 bases from J, and the germline ends sit 17 bases apart. Reading from cysteine to phenylalanine, the CDR3 counts 15 amino acids. Only CDR3 DNA is held: 45 bases, read in frame from base 1. Reading the germline V gene gives CDR1 SGHRS and CDR2 YFSETQ. The cohort comprised around 690 healthy bone marrow donors. All cohort members were sampled while nominally healthy, although unrecorded immune exposures were likely present. The donor was CMV seronegative and belonged to the group of 352 seronegative cohort members. Every donor gave a peripheral blood sample, and the peripheral blood mononuclear cells from that sample were used for TCR beta sequencing. The Qiagen DNeasy Blood Extraction Kit was used to extract genomic DNA from the blood cell samples. A remark on this clone: What antigen it recognizes has not been identified. Per-nucleotide qualities are absent, and no much larger clonotype sits a single base away.

General conclusions and limits of the study: According to a later analysis, parvovirus B19, influenza, CMV and Epstein-Barr virus appeared linked to several top co-occurrence clusters. In a later analysis, the rate of TCR association differed among HLA loci, with DRB1 alleles having the most associated TCRs and HLA-C alleles having the fewest. In a later analysis, HLA-associated TCR beta chains showed more clonal expansion and lower generation probabilities than non-associated chains that were equally common. For the cohort, immune exposure information was limited to CMV serostatus. The earlier analysis of 587 of the donors excluded around 17 rarely observed V segments, including chromosome 9 orphons, because counts were too low. In the study, around 160 TCR beta chains were listed as associated with cytomegalovirus. V-gene and J-gene trimming of TCR beta chains was associated with a missense DCLRE1C variant in a later genetic analysis, and the association was replicated in an independent cohort. Cytomegalovirus status was reported to be diagnosed by the classifier with high specificity and sensitivity in both the original and validation cohorts. A further reported finding was that TCR beta sequences accurately predicted the HLA-A and HLA-B alleles for most subjects in the first cohort. Because HLA typing was unavailable for some donors at each locus, only the typed subset was used in association tests. The 87-base-pair reads could not distinguish some IMGT-functional V segments, including TRBV6-2 and TRBV6-3, so those segments were excluded. Roughly uniform sequencing depth across donors was assumed in presence/absence analyses, although this assumption may not hold. In an earlier analysis of more than 500 of the donors, most TCR beta V segments appeared in productive rearrangements about 90% or about 30% of the time, broadly matching IMGT annotations. Only TCR beta chains were sequenced in this cohort, and the absence of alpha or paired-chain data limited detectable features. While some public TCRs were present in many individuals, most TCR sequences turned up only very rarely across donors. Most CMV-associated TCR beta chains appeared to be HLA-restricted in a later analysis, and the HLA associations seemed to be driven largely by CMV exposure. Linkage disequilibrium might explain the correlated functional status among segregating V segments, but an unknown experimental factor could not be ruled out. Assigning TCR associations to individual alleles was difficult when HLA alleles, especially DR and DQ, strongly co-occurred. Compared with the roughly 720-donor mean, donors in an Asian-associated ancestry cluster had fewer N-insertions in productive TCRs, according to a later genetic analysis. A group of highly shared sequence variants was considered likely to be a technical artifact of the sequencing pipeline. A later analysis associated about 18,000 TCR beta sequences with specific HLA alleles at a false discovery rate of 0.05. It was suggested by the authors that the approach could potentially be generalized to other disease states and immunological phenotypes. A few of the identified cytomegalovirus-associated TCR beta chains were confirmed in vitro to be specific for cytomegalovirus antigens.

To prepare the library, the immunoSEQ multiplex PCR assay was applied. A mixture of 60 forward primers for TCR Vbeta segments and 13 reverse primers for TCR Jbeta segments was used in the multiplex PCR. Amplification of the CDR3 region of rearranged TCR beta genes was performed with a multiplex PCR assay on genomic DNA. The amplified TCR beta libraries were sequenced on the Illumina HiSeq System as 87-base-pair reads. The original pipeline was this. In a later analysis, tens of millions of unique TCR beta chains were counted across the roughly 610 repertoires, and approximately 9.9 million of these chains were shared by at least two donors. Raw reads were error-corrected and collapsed into unique sequences by a nearest-neighbor algorithm in which closely related sequences were merged to remove PCR and sequencing errors. CDR3 sequences were aligned to IMGT reference sequences to assign V, D and J gene segments. For a sequence to be retained, a match of at least six nucleotides was required to both a V gene segment and a J gene segment. Rearrangements were called productive when the CDR3 lacked stop codons and stayed in frame with V and J; all others were non-productive. CDR3 was defined by IMGT convention, running from the second conserved V-encoded cysteine to the conserved J-encoded phenylalanine. Sequences without an unambiguous match to a single V gene segment were excluded from the earlier analysis of about 600 of the donors. In an earlier analysis of 587 of the donors, a V segment was called functional when productive rearrangements were above 56.7%, and segregating when the standard deviation between donors exceeded 5%. A statistical classification framework was built to diagnose cytomegalovirus status from the catalog of TCR beta chain sequences. V and J gene assignment, in a later analysis, came from comparing TCR nucleotide sequences with IMGT/GENE-DB human TR gene sequences. A later analysis assigned CDR3 sequences and most-parsimonious VDJ recombination scenarios with the TCRdist pipeline. A later analysis defined each TCR beta chain by its CDR3 amino acid sequence plus V-gene family, and excluded reads lacking a unique V-gene family. To address suspected cross-contamination and a sequencing artifact, a later analysis removed several hundred highly shared, low-generation-probability nucleotide sequences. For each public chain, a later analysis derived a clonal expansion index from normalized ranks of inferred template counts within each repertoire. A later analysis computed generation probabilities with a VDJ recombination model fitted to out-of-frame rearrangements, and checked the results against IGoR. In a later analysis, hypergeometric tests were used to score TCR-TCR, TCR-HLA and TCR-CMV co-occurrence, with a repertoire-size bias correction applied to TCR pairs. A later analysis estimated false discovery rates by permuting HLA or CMV assignments 20 times. In a later analysis, co-occurring TCRs were grouped using DBSCAN, with TCRdist sequence similarity added in when clustering inside HLA-allele-positive subsets. Co-occurrence clustering excluded repertoires with fewer than 30,000 or more than 120,000 public chains, plus five with anomalous nucleotide sharing. TCRdb limited this immuneACCESS table to in-frame rearrangements with V and J called. A share of clones is missing; checked studies link under half to unresolved V genes, and the rest is unexplained. V, J and clone size derive from that table, while D and trimming were established from the DNA sequence. Recorded for this sample are roughly 120,000 clones; around three quarters of them occurred a single time. The leading ten clones occupy approximately 1.3% of the sample.

This TCR came from a woman younger than 45 in good health and CMV-seronegative. The source material was PBMCs. The rearranged segments are TRBV5-1 and TRBJ1-4, and TRBD1 may be the D gene, going by 6 matching bases. The DNA sequence is given as TGCGCCAGCAGCGTCGTCACAGGGTCGCGTGAAAAACTGTTTTTT. Its translation is CASSVVTGSREKLFF. The full variable domain, completed from the reference TRBV5-1 and TRBJ1-4 proteins outside the CDR3, reads KAGVTQTPRYLIKTRGQQVTLSCSPISGHRSVSWYQQTPGQGLQFLFEYFSETQRNKGNFPGRFSGRQFSNSRSEMNVSTLELGDSALYLCASSVVTGSREKLFFGSGTQLSVL.